The T cell receptor (beta chain) described here comes from a study of blood T cell repertoires in COVID-19. Only a few counts were recorded for this clone. Germline V gene lookup returns CDR1 MGHRA and CDR2 YSYEKL. J lost 1 base, V lost 7 bases, and 3 bases had no gene match. This CDR3 contains 13 residues. Measured with immunoSEQ multiplex PCR; TCRdb has only the in-frame clones, and not every one. The sample yields tens of thousands of clones, about 80% seen once. This sequence originates from a man aged 60 to 75 with acute or convalescent COVID-19. The gene calls are TRBV4-1 and TRBJ1-1; TRBD1 agrees at 7 bases. The sample consisted of peripheral blood. The CDR3 sequence: CASKGGTNTEAFF. DNA of the CDR3: TGCGCCAGCAAAGGGGGCACGAACACTGAAGCTTTCTTT.